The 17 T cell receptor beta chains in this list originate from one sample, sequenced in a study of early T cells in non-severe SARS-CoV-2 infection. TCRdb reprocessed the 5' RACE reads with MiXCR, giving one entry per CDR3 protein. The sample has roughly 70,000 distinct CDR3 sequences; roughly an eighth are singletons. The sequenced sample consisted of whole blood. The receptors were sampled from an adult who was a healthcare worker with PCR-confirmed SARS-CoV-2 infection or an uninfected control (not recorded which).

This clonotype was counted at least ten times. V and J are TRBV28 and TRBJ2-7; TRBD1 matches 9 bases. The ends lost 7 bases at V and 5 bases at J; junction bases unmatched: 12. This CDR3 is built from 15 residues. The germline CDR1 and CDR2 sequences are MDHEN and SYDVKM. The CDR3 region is CASTIFPGTGHEQYF. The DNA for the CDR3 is TGTGCCAGCACGATCTTCCCCGGGACAGGGCACGAGCAGTACTTC.

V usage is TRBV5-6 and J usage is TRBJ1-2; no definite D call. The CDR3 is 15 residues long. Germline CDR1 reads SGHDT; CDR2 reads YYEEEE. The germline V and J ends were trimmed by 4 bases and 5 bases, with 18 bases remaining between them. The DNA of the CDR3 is TGTGCCAGCAGCCTGACTGACTTAGCACCTTATGGCTACACCTTC. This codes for CASSLTDLAPYGYTF.

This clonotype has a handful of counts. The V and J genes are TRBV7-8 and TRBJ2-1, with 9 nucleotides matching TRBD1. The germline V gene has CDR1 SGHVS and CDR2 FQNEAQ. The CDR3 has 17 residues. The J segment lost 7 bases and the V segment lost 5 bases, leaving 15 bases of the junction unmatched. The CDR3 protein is CASSVRPGQGSRNEQFF. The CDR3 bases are TGTGCCAGCAGCGTACGGCCGGGACAGGGATCTCGGAATGAGCAGTTCTTC.

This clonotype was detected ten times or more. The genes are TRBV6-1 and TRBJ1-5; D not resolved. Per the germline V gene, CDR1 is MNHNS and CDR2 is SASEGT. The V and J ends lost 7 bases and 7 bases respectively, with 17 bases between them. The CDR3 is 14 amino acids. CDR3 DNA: TGTGCCAGCACTGAGGGCCCGTCAAGCCAGCCCCAGCATTTT. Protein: CASTEGPSSQPQHF.

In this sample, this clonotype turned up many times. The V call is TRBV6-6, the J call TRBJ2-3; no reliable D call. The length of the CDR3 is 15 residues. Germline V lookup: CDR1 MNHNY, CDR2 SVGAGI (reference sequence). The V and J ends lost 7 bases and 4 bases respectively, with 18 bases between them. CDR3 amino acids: CASKVGPIWADTQYF. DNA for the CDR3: TGTGCCAGCAAAGTAGGGCCGATTTGGGCAGATACGCAGTATTTT.

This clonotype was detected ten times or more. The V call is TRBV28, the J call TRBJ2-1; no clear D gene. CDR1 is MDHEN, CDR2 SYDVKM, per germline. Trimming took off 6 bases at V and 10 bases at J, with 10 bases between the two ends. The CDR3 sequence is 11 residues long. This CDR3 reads CASSLRQEQFF. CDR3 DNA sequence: TGTGCCAGCAGCCTAAGACAAGAGCAGTTCTTC.

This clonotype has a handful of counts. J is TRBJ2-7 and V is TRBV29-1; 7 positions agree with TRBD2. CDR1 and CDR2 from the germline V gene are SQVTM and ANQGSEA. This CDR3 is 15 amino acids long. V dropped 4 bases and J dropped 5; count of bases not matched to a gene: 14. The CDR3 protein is CSVAHSKTSRDEQYF. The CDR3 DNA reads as TGCAGCGTTGCCCACTCTAAGACTAGCAGGGACGAGCAGTACTTC.

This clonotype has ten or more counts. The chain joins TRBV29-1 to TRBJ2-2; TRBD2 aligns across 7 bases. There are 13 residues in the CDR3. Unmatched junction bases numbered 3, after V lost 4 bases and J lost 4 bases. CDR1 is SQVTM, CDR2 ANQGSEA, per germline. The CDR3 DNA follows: TGCAGCGTTGCTAGCGGTGGCACCGGGGAGCTGTTTTTT. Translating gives CSVASGGTGELFF.

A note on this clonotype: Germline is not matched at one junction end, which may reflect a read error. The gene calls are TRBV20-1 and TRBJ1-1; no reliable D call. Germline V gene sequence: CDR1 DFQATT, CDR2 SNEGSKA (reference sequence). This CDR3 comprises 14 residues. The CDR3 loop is CSDGLRPRNTETFF. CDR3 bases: TGCAGTGATGGACTTCGCCCCCGGAACACTGAAACTTTCTTT.

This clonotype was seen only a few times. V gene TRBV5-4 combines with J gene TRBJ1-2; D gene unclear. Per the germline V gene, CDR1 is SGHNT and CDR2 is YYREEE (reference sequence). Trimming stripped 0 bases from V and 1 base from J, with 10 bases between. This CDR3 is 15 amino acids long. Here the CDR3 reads CASSLEARINYGYTF. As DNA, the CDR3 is TGTGCCAGCAGCTTGGAGGCCAGGATTAACTATGGCTACACCTTC. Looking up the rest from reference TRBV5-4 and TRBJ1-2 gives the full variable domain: ETGVTQSPTHLIKTRGQQVTLRCSSQSGHNTVSWYQQALGQGPQFIFQYYREEENGRGNFPPRFSGLQFPNYSSELNVNALELDDSALYLCASSLEARINYGYTFGSGTRLTVV.

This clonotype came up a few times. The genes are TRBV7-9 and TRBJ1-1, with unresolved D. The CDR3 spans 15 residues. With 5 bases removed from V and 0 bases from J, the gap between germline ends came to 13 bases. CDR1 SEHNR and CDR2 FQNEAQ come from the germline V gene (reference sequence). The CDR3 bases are TGTGCCAGCAGCCCCCCCGACCTGATGAACACTGAAGCTTTCTTT. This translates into CASSPPDLMNTEAFF.

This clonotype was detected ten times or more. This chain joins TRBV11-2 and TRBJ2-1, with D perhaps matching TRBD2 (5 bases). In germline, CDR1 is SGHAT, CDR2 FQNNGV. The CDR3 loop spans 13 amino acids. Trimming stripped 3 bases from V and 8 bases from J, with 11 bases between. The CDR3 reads CASSFRRGYEQFF. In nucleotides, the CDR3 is TGTGCCAGCAGCTTCCGACGGGGTTATGAGCAGTTCTTC.

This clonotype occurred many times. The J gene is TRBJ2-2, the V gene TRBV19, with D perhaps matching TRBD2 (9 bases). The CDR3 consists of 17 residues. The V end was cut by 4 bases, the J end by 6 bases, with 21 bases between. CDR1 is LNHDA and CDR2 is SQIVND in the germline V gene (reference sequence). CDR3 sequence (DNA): TGTGCCAGTAGTACCAGGGGGCTAGCGGGAATGTCCGGGGAGCTGTTTTTT. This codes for CASSTRGLAGMSGELFF.

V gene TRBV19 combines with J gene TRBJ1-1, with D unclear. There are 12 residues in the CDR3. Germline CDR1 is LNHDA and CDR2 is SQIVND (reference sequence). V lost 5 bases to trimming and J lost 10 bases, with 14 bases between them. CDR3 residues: CASSLNTKGAFF. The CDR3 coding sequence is TGTGCCAGTAGTCTTAACACTAAAGGAGCTTTCTTT. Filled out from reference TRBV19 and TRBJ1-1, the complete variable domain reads DGGITQSPKYLFRKEGQNVTLSCEQNLNHDAMYWYRQDPGQGLRLIYYSQIVNDFQKGDIAEGYSVSREKKESFPLTVTSAQKNPTAFYLCASSLNTKGAFFGQGTRLTVV.

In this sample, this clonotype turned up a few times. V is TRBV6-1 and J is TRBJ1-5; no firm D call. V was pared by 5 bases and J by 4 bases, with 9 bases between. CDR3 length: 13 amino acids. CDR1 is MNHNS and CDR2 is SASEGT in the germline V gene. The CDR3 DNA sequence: TGTGCCAGCAGTCAGACACCAAATCAGCCCCAGCATTTT. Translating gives CASSQTPNQPQHF.

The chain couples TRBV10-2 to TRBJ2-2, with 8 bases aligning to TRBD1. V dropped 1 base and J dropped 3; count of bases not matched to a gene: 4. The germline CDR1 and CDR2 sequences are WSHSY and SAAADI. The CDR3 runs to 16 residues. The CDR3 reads CASSEWTGTDTGELFF. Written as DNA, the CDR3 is TGCGCCAGCAGTGAGTGGACAGGGACGGACACCGGGGAGCTGTTTTTT.

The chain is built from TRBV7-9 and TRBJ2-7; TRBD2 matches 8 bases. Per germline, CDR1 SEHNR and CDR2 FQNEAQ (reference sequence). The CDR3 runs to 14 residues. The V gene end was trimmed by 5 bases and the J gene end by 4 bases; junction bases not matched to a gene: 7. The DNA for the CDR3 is TGTGCCAGCAGCCCCGGGACTAGTTCTTACGAGCAGTACTTC. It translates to CASSPGTSSYEQYF.